One sample yielded the 10 T cell receptor beta chains listed below, sequenced in a study of PD-1 blockade in classical Hodgkin lymphoma. Every single patient, without exception, relapsed after autologous stem cell transplantation, and brentuximab vedotin exposure varied. TCRdb's table, derived via immunoSEQ multiplex PCR, lists solely in-frame clones and lacks some. The table includes about 97,000 clones, 80% to 90% detected once. Sequenced material: peripheral blood mononuclear cells (PBMCs), taken before the second cycle of nivolumab. Receptor source: a human donor with classical Hodgkin lymphoma.

This chain connects TRBV14 to TRBJ2-3; D perhaps matches TRBD2 (5 bases). Trimming removed 5 bases from V and 2 bases from J, with 14 bases in between. Germline V gene lookup returns CDR1 SGHDN and CDR2 FVKESK. The CDR3 runs 15 residues. The CDR3 DNA reads TGTGCCAGCAGCTTGGGAACTAGAGCCACAGATACGCAGTATTTT. Translated, it gives CASSLGTRATDTQYF.

This clone came up once. One junction end does not reproduce the germline sequence, and a read error may be involved. The sample carries other DNA sequences with the same CDR3. V usage is TRBV7-2 and J usage is TRBJ2-1; 12 bases map to TRBD2. The CDR3 covers 15 residues. Germline-derived CDR1 and CDR2 are SGHTA and FQGNSA. The CDR3 spells CASSLAGGPYNEQFF. DNA of the CDR3: TGTGCCAGCAGCCTAGCGGGGGGGCCTTACAATGAGCAGTTCTTC. The variable domain in full, completed from reference TRBV7-2 and TRBJ2-1, reads GAGVSQSPSNKVTEKGKDVELRCDPISGHTALYWYRQSLGQGLEFLIYFQGNSAPDKSGLPSDRFSAERTGGSVSTLTIQRTQQEDSAVYLCASSLAGGPYNEQFFGPGTRLTVL.

The chain uses TRBV29-1 and TRBJ2-5, with D tentatively TRBD2 (7 bases). V lost 3 bases and J lost 5, with 19 bases in between. Germline values: CDR1 SQVTM, CDR2 ANQGSEA. CDR3 length: 15 residues. CDR3: CSVDSAGAGWETQYF. The CDR3 coding sequence is TGCAGCGTTGATTCGGCGGGGGCCGGGTGGGAGACCCAGTACTTC. Combining the CDR3 with reference TRBV29-1 and TRBJ2-5 gives the whole variable domain SAVISQKPSRDICQRGTSLTIQCQVDSQVTMMFWYRQQPGQSLTLIATANQGSEATYESGFVIDKFPISRPNLTFSTLTVSNMSPEDSSIYLCSVDSAGAGWETQYFGPGTRLLVL.

The chain combines TRBV7-2 with TRBJ2-1; D may be TRBD1 (5 bases). The ends were cut back, 3 bases at V and 7 bases at J, with 10 bases in the middle. This CDR3 region has 13 residues. Germline CDR1 and CDR2: SGHTA and FQGNSA. CDR3 sequence reads: CASSFPGRNEQFF. The CDR3 DNA sequence: TGTGCCAGCAGCTTTCCAGGGCGGAATGAGCAGTTCTTC.

The gene calls are TRBV5-4 and TRBJ2-5; D is possibly TRBD1 (5 bases). The J call is in doubt because the DNA end fits TRBJ2-7 better. Germline V CDR1 and CDR2: SGHNT, YYREEE (reference sequence). This CDR3 contains 14 residues. The CDR3 DNA is TGTGCCAGCAGCTCCGACAGTGGAGCCTACGAGCAGTACTTC. Protein product: CASSSDSGAYEQYF.

The V call is TRBV19, the J call TRBJ1-2; 7 nucleotides match TRBD1. V lost 7 bases, J lost 4 bases, and 9 bases stayed unmatched. Germline V gene data show CDR1 as LNHDA and CDR2 as SQIVND (reference sequence). CDR3 length: 14 amino acids. The CDR3 is CASTRGTAPYGYTF. The CDR3 DNA reads as TGTGCCAGTACCCGAGGGACAGCTCCCTATGGCTACACCTTC.

This clone was detected only a few times. This rearrangement joins TRBV5-1 to TRBJ1-3; 8 bases map to TRBD1. The length of the CDR3 is 15 residues. V was pared by 0 bases and J by 4 bases, with 3 bases of the junction left unmatched. CDR1 is SGHRS, CDR2 YFSETQ, per germline. The CDR3 nucleotides read TGCGCCAGCAGCTTGGGGACAGGGAACGGAAACACCATATATTTT. Protein: CASSLGTGNGNTIYF.

The chain uses TRBV7-2 and TRBJ2-7; TRBD1 matches at 8 bases. The CDR3 loop spans 14 amino acids. Germline loops: CDR1 SGHTA, CDR2 FQGNSA. With V trimmed by 1 base and J by 4 bases, 3 bases remained unmatched. In DNA, the CDR3 is TGTGCCAGCAGCTTAGTGGACAGGGTATACGAGCAGTACTTC. This gives the protein CASSLVDRVYEQYF.

The chain is built from TRBV6-1 and TRBJ1-5, with a tentative D call TRBD1 (5 bases). Trimming stripped 4 bases from V and 0 bases from J, with 16 bases between. The V gene's germline CDR1 is MNHNS and CDR2 SASEGT. CDR3 size: 17 residues. Written as DNA, the CDR3 is TGTGCCAGCAGTGCTTTACCGACAGTGTATAGCAATCAGCCCCAGCATTTT. This sequence encodes CASSALPTVYSNQPQHF.

The CDR3 bases are TGTGCCAGCAGTTTACGAGCGGGGGGCCCGGATGAGCAGTACTTC. This gives the protein CASSLRAGGPDEQYF. The genes are TRBV27 and TRBJ2-7; 9 nucleotides agree with TRBD2. V dropped 2 bases and J dropped 7; count of bases not matched to a gene: 9. This CDR3 has 15 amino acids. Germline CDR1 MNHEY, CDR2 SMNVEV (reference sequence).